One sample yielded the 30 T cell receptor beta chains listed below, sequenced in a study of T-cell reconstitution after alpha-beta-depleted transplantation in children. Unique molecular identifiers featured in how the TCRbeta library was prepared. TCRdb passed the PCR reads through MiXCR, listing each CDR3 protein once. This sample has about 980,000 distinct CDR3 sequences, with about 29% found just once. The material sequenced was PBMCs, mostly from graft donor cells, taken 360 days after TCRalphabeta/CD19-depleted stem cell transplant. Receptor source: a boy in the first two years of life who had a stem cell transplant for SCID, so the T cells may come from the graft donor.

This rearrangement joins TRBV7-8 to TRBJ2-7, with TRBD2 as a possible D gene (5 bases). The CDR3 runs to 15 residues. Germline V gene lookup returns CDR1 SGHVS and CDR2 FQNEAQ. Trimming left V 2 bases short and J 0 bases short, with 11 bases between. CDR3 sequence: CASSLIPGFSYEQYF. Written as DNA, the CDR3 is TGTGCCAGCAGCTTAATCCCGGGATTCTCCTACGAGCAGTACTTC.

Comments on this clonotype: Mismatch with germline at one junction end may stem from a read error. The rearrangement joins TRBV6-4 to TRBJ1-1; 10 bases match TRBD1. This CDR3 has 18 residues. The germline gives CDR1 MRHNA, CDR2 SNTAGT. CDR3 loop: CASRDLRPGQGIGTEAFF. CDR3 bases: TGTGCCAGCAGGGACTTACGACCGGGACAGGGGATCGGCACTGAAGCTTTCTTT.

This clonotype has a handful of counts. The rearrangement links TRBV7-2 to TRBJ1-3, with D uncertain. V was cut by 4 bases and J by 1 base, with 11 bases left in between. This CDR3 has 15 residues. Germline loops: CDR1 SGHTA, CDR2 FQGNSA. CDR3 sequence (DNA): TGTGCCAGCAGCTCCCAGCGGGGTTCTGGAAACACCATATATTTT. Encoded protein: CASSSQRGSGNTIYF.

In this sample, this clonotype turned up a few times. The chain combines TRBV27 with TRBJ2-1; D tentatively fits TRBD1 or TRBD2 (6 bases each). Germline CDR1 MNHEY, CDR2 SMNVEV (reference sequence). The CDR3 runs to 15 residues. V was shortened by 4 bases and J by 6 bases, with 16 bases between the two germline ends. DNA for the CDR3: TGTGCCAGCAGTTCCCGACAGGCGACTAGCAATGAGCAGTTCTTC. It specifies CASSSRQATSNEQFF.

The rearrangement joins TRBV12-3 or TRBV12-4 to TRBJ2-7; 7 positions match TRBD1. The CDR3 has 15 amino acids. The V and J ends lost 5 bases and 2 bases, in that order; junction bases with no gene match: 9. The chain's CDR3 is CASSPTTGHPYEQYF. The CDR3 nucleotides read TGTGCCAGCAGTCCGACGACAGGGCACCCCTACGAGCAGTACTTC.

The chain is built from TRBV6-1 and TRBJ1-6; tentative D call: TRBD1 (5 bases). V lost 4 bases, J lost 8 bases, and 12 bases lay in between. The CDR3 runs to 14 residues. Per germline, CDR1 MNHNS and CDR2 SASEGT. The CDR3 spells CASSVGPLHSPLHF. CDR3 bases: TGTGCCAGCAGTGTGGGACCGCTACATTCACCCCTCCACTTT.

This chain links TRBV4-3 with TRBJ2-7, with 12 bases aligning to TRBD2. The length of the CDR3 is 16 residues. Germline values: CDR1 LGHNA, CDR2 YSLEER. Germline trimming cut 0 bases from V and 4 bases from J; bases unmatched to any gene: 4. CDR3 region: CASSQDGTSGRYEQYF. For the CDR3, the DNA is TGCGCCAGCAGCCAAGACGGGACTAGCGGGCGGTACGAGCAGTACTTC.

This clonotype was seen only a few times. V gene TRBV28 combines with J gene TRBJ2-1; 9 positions match TRBD1. The CDR3 is 16 amino acids. V shed 4 bases, J shed 2 bases, and the junction held 6 bases outside the gene matches. Germline CDR1 and CDR2: MDHEN and SYDVKM. In nucleotides, the CDR3 is TGTGCCAGCAGTTCCGGGACAGGGATAACCTACAATGAGCAGTTCTTC. Protein product: CASSSGTGITYNEQFF.

The chain recombines TRBV15 with TRBJ2-3, with a weak D call TRBD1 (6 bases). CDR1 is LNHNV, CDR2 YYDKDF, per germline (reference sequence). The CDR3 runs 17 residues. V lost 1 base to trimming and J lost 6 bases, with 20 bases between them. The CDR3 sequence is CATSRAPPPGVMDTQYF. CDR3 bases: TGTGCCACCAGCAGAGCCCCTCCACCAGGGGTCATGGATACGCAGTATTTT.

This clonotype was counted between two and nine times. This chain joins TRBV7-8 and TRBJ1-5; 8 bases are a match to TRBD1. This CDR3 contains 14 residues. Losses at the gene ends were 8 bases for V and 3 bases for J; bases not matched to a gene: 6. The germline CDR1 and CDR2 sequences are SGHVS and FQNEAQ. CDR3 sequence reads: CASAGGGHNQPQHF. In nucleotides, the CDR3 is TGTGCCAGCGCAGGGGGCGGCCACAATCAGCCCCAGCATTTT.

The chain carries TRBV10-3 and TRBJ1-2, with D possibly being TRBD1 (6 bases). This CDR3 has 14 residues. The germline V and J ends were trimmed by 4 bases and 3 bases, with 12 bases remaining between them. Germline CDR1 is ENHRY and CDR2 is SYGVKD. Here the CDR3 DNA reads TGTGCCATCAGTGCCAGGGCAGGGGACTATGGCTACACCTTC. Its protein is CAISARAGDYGYTF.

V gene TRBV4-1 combines with J gene TRBJ2-3; TRBD2 matches 10 bases. There are 16 residues in the CDR3. The ends lost 2 bases at V and 0 bases at J; junction bases unmatched: 2. Per the germline V gene, CDR1 is MGHRA and CDR2 is YSYEKL. The CDR3 DNA sequence: TGCGCCAGCAGCCAAAGCGGGGGGGCCAGCACAGATACGCAGTATTTT. Translated, it gives CASSQSGGASTDTQYF.

The chain combines TRBV11-2 with TRBJ2-1; TRBD2 agrees at 10 bases. Germline loops: CDR1 SGHAT, CDR2 FQNNGV. The CDR3 consists of 17 residues. The ends lost 3 bases at V and 6 bases at J; junction bases unmatched: 11. CDR3 loop: CASSFGASGGPGNEQFF. DNA for the CDR3: TGTGCCAGCAGCTTCGGGGCTAGCGGGGGTCCGGGCAATGAGCAGTTCTTC.

This clonotype showed up just once. This chain joins TRBV7-6 and TRBJ1-3; 7 positions agree with TRBD1. Germline CDR1 and CDR2: SGHVS and FNYEAQ. V shed 3 bases, J shed 0 bases, and the junction held 8 bases outside the gene matches. The CDR3 runs to 17 residues. The CDR3 DNA reads TGTGCCAGCAGCTTGACAGGGCCACTCCACTCTGGAAACACCATATATTTT. This sequence encodes CASSLTGPLHSGNTIYF.

This clonotype was recorded a few times. The chain couples TRBV10-3 to TRBJ1-5; the D is unclear. The CDR3 has 12 residues. Germline V gene sequence: CDR1 ENHRY, CDR2 SYGVKD. V gave up 2 bases and J gave up 6 bases, with 5 bases separating them. CDR3 sequence: CAISEAGQPQHF. In nucleotides, the CDR3 is TGTGCCATCAGTGAGGCGGGTCAGCCCCAGCATTTT.

This chain links TRBV2 with TRBJ2-7; D not certain. This CDR3 spans 14 amino acids. Trimming cost V 7 bases and J 7 bases, with 20 bases left between them. Germline V gene data show CDR1 as SNHLY and CDR2 as FYNNEI. CDR3: CASKSAGLSWEQYF. Written as DNA, the CDR3 is TGTGCCAGCAAATCCGCAGGCCTATCTTGGGAGCAGTACTTC.

This clonotype appeared a few times. The rearrangement uses TRBV18 and TRBJ1-6; 8 bases are shared with TRBD1. The ends lost 4 bases at V and 5 bases at J; junction bases unmatched: 4. Germline V gives CDR1 KGHSH, CDR2 LQKENI. The CDR3 sequence is 15 residues long. The CDR3 is CASSLDRADNSPLHF. The CDR3 DNA reads as TGTGCCAGCTCACTGGACAGGGCGGATAATTCACCCCTCCACTTT.

This chain links TRBV10-3 with TRBJ2-7; 11 bases match TRBD1. V trimming: 6 bases; J trimming: 6 bases; junction bases outside the gene matches: 7. CDR3 size: 14 residues. In germline, CDR1 is ENHRY, CDR2 SYGVKD. The DNA of the CDR3 is TGTGCCATCAGGAACCCGGGACAGGGGGGCGAGCAGTACTTC. Its translation is CAIRNPGQGGEQYF.

This clonotype was detected ten times or more. A read error may account for a junction end that differs from germline. V and J are TRBV5-1 and TRBJ1-1, with no clear D. This CDR3 has 13 residues. Germline V CDR1 and CDR2: SGHRS, YFSETQ. The CDR3 sequence is CASSPRMNTEAFF. DNA of the CDR3: TGTGCCAGCAGCCCCAGGATGAACACTGAAGCTTTCTTT.

The rearrangement joins TRBV29-1 to TRBJ2-1; D remains unclear. Germline CDR1 reads SQVTM; CDR2 reads ANQGSEA. The germline V and J ends were trimmed by 4 bases and 0 bases, with 7 bases remaining between them. This CDR3 spans 13 amino acids. CDR3 sequence: CSVGFSSYNEQFF. CDR3 sequence (DNA): TGCAGCGTTGGGTTTAGCTCCTACAATGAGCAGTTCTTC.

The chain recombines TRBV11-3 with TRBJ2-7, with D hard to call. The ends were cut back, 5 bases at V and 6 bases at J, with 14 bases in the middle. The length of the CDR3 is 13 residues. Germline CDR1 SGHNT, CDR2 YENEEA. The CDR3 DNA reads as TGTGCCAGCAGCCCAACGGGCAGGAGCGAGCAGTACTTC. Its protein is CASSPTGRSEQYF.

The V and J genes are TRBV29-1 and TRBJ1-2; a possible D gene is TRBD1 (6 bases). The V and J ends lost 6 bases and 4 bases respectively, with 12 bases between them. The germline V gene encodes CDR1 SQVTM and CDR2 ANQGSEA. The CDR3 totals 12 residues. The CDR3 coding sequence is TGCAGCGTCCTCGGGGGCCCCTATGGCTACACCTTC. Its protein product is CSVLGGPYGYTF.

There are a few counts of this clonotype. This rearrangement joins TRBV7-6 to TRBJ2-7; D is uncertain. Germline values: CDR1 SGHVS, CDR2 FNYEAQ. V lost 5 bases and J lost 6, with 17 bases in between. This CDR3 comprises 14 residues. This CDR3 reads CASSPSGLPAEQYF. DNA of the CDR3: TGTGCCAGCAGCCCTTCGGGTCTGCCGGCCGAGCAGTACTTC. The full variable domain, completed using reference TRBV7-6 and TRBJ2-7, is GAGVSQSPRYKVTKRGQDVALRCDPISGHVSLYWYRQALGQGPEFLTYFNYEAQQDKSGLPNDRFSAERPEGSISTLTIQRTEQRDSAMYRCASSPSGLPAEQYFGPGTRLTVT.

This clonotype occurred a few times. V and J are TRBV7-2 and TRBJ2-4; D call uncertain. V was trimmed by 1 base and J by 9 bases, leaving 19 bases between them. CDR1 is SGHTA, CDR2 FQGNSA, per germline. This CDR3 contains 16 residues. CDR3 DNA: TGTGCCAGCAGCTTAGTACCCCCCGGCGGCTCGAGCATTCAGTACTTC. Translated: CASSLVPPGGSSIQYF.

The chain carries TRBV5-6 and TRBJ2-7; D might be TRBD1 (6 bases). CDR3 length: 15 residues. Trimming stripped 0 bases from V and 3 bases from J, with 13 bases between. Germline CDR1 and CDR2: SGHDT and YYEEEE. The DNA of the CDR3 is TGTGCCAGCAGCTTGGAAGGGGACAACCTCTACGAGCAGTACTTC. It translates to CASSLEGDNLYEQYF.

This clonotype was seen a handful of times. The chain joins TRBV12-3 or TRBV12-4 to TRBJ2-2; D gene unclear. This CDR3 contains 12 residues. The V and J ends lost 5 bases and 5 bases respectively, with 6 bases between them. In DNA form, the CDR3 reads TGTGCCAGCAGTACACCGACCGGGGAGCTGTTTTTT. This translates into CASSTPTGELFF.

The chain combines TRBV20-1 with TRBJ1-1; no definite D call. Trimming took 7 bases from V and 0 from J, leaving 9 bases between them. This CDR3 has 12 residues. CDR1 is DFQATT and CDR2 is SNEGSKA in the germline V gene (reference sequence). The CDR3 region is CSVTSLNTEAFF. DNA of the CDR3: TGCAGTGTGACATCTCTGAACACTGAAGCTTTCTTT.

The genes are TRBV12-3 or TRBV12-4 and TRBJ2-7; TRBD2 aligns across 8 bases. The ends lost 3 bases at V and 4 bases at J; junction bases unmatched: 5. The CDR3 contains 14 residues. The CDR3 protein is CASSFGRGAYEQYF. In DNA form, the CDR3 reads TGTGCCAGCAGTTTCGGGCGGGGGGCATACGAGCAGTACTTC.

This clonotype was observed a single time. V gene TRBV3-1 combines with J gene TRBJ2-1; 15 positions match TRBD2. V shed 4 bases and J 10 bases; nucleotides not matched to a gene: 5. Germline loops: CDR1 LGHDT, CDR2 YNNKEL (reference sequence). The CDR3 is made up of 15 amino acids. CDR3 region: CASSPEGLAGGEQFF. CDR3 nucleotides: TGTGCCAGCAGCCCAGAGGGACTAGCGGGGGGAGAGCAGTTCTTC.

The chain couples TRBV2 to TRBJ2-7; TRBD2 might be the D (6 bases). The germline V gene has CDR1 SNHLY and CDR2 FYNNEI. The germline V and J ends were trimmed by 7 bases and 5 bases, with 15 bases remaining between them. This CDR3 is built from 13 residues. The CDR3 here is CASTGTLPNEQYF. CDR3 nucleotide sequence: TGTGCCAGCACGGGGACTCTCCCCAACGAGCAGTACTTC.